This paragraph reports one T cell receptor (beta chain). The data were taken from a study of beta chain features in type 1 diabetes. The wider study: Sorted cells numbering some 110 million were examined across all samples.

This CDR3 contains 19 residues. Germline CDR1 reads SQVTM; CDR2 reads ANQGSEA. Trimming took off 6 bases at V and 2 bases at J, with 29 bases between the two ends. Expressed TCRB transcripts were sequenced, since all the RNA that had been isolated was reverse transcribed. Produced via immunoSEQ multiplex PCR; TCRdb's table is partial and in-frame only. Found here are around 400,000 clones, over 9.5% of them singletons; the top ten hold 0.017%. This sequence originates from a man aged 18 to 30 in good health. The sequencing input was naive CD4+ T cells from blood. This sequence joins TRBV29-1 and TRBJ2-1; D perhaps matches TRBD1 (6 bases). CDR3 region: CSVLGEGRGTKGPYNEQFF. The CDR3 nucleotides are TGCAGCGTCTTAGGAGAGGGTAGGGGGACAAAAGGCCCCTACAATGAGCAGTTCTTC.